This TCR beta chain comes out of a study of blood T cell repertoires in COVID-19. Study context: The United States, Italy and Spain provided the acute and convalescent COVID-19 samples.

Seattle patient enrollment occurred during active infection, with longitudinal follow-up thereafter. Original analysis: Counts of nucleated cells, estimated from reference gene primer amplification, were obtained. The assay was immunoSEQ multiplex PCR, and TCRdb's table has in-frame clones only and misses some. V, J and clone size were drawn from that table, and D and trimming were deduced from the DNA. The sample includes approximately 50,000 clones, 70% to 90% of them seen just once. V gave up 7 bases and J gave up 7 bases, with 18 bases separating them. CDR3 length equals 14 residues. The V gene's germline CDR1 is SGHRS and CDR2 YFSETQ.

This chain links TRBV5-1 with TRBJ2-1, with D perhaps TRBD2 (6 bases). The sequencing input was peripheral blood. The receptor's source is a man aged 55-75 years with COVID-19, enrolled during active disease. CDR3 region: CASGPVLAPNEQFF. The CDR3 DNA reads TGCGCCAGCGGCCCCGTACTAGCCCCGAATGAGCAGTTCTTC.